These 22 T cell receptor beta chains share one sample of origin, sequenced in a study of vaccination and CD4 T cells after COVID-19 (dated by TCRdb to the early 2020s). Per the publication, the treatment or condition label means: roughly 11-day PBMC culture with coronavirus spike peptide pools or control peptides (ViraFEST assay). No cognate antigen is known for these TCRs. The protocol used for the library was PCR. The reads were generated on an Illumina iSeq 100. At the Johns Hopkins FTIC core, DNA from the cultured CD4+ T cells underwent TCR sequencing with the Oncomine TCR Beta short-read assay. Using fastp trimming at Q25 and MiXCR clonotype assembly, TCRdb reanalyzed the public sequencing data and kept in-frame beta chains. All rows with the same CDR3 protein become a single entry with the most common DNA and genes. Across this sample there are approximately 18,000 distinct CDR3 sequences, with approximately 49% seen only once. Together, the top ten hold under 4.5% of the sample.

The source material was CD4+ T cells from blood, cultured in vitro. Source of these receptors: a human donor who had recovered from COVID-19.

This clonotype was recorded only once. The chain employs TRBV15 and TRBJ2-1; 8 nucleotides align to TRBD1. After removal of 5 bases from V and 6 bases from J, the junction contained 9 bases not matched to a gene. The CDR3 loop spans 15 amino acids. Germline CDR1 reads LNHNV; CDR2 reads YYDKDF (reference sequence). CDR3 loop: CATSPGQVLSNEQFF. In DNA form, the CDR3 reads TGTGCCACCAGCCCGGGACAGGTACTGAGCAATGAGCAGTTCTTC.

J is TRBJ1-2 and V is TRBV7-9, with 11 bases that match TRBD1. Losses at the gene ends were 1 base for V and 8 bases for J; bases not matched to a gene: 9. The CDR3 sequence is 16 residues long. Per the germline V gene, CDR1 is SEHNR and CDR2 is FQNEAQ (reference sequence). CDR3 DNA sequence: TGTGCCAGCAGCTTAGACCCGACCGGGACAGGGGGAGGCTACACCTTC. This sequence encodes CASSLDPTGTGGGYTF.

The CDR3: CASSREGGTEAFF. CDR3 sequence (DNA): TGTGCCAGCAGCCGGGAGGGGGGGACTGAAGCTTTCTTT. This chain uses TRBV6-4 with TRBJ1-1; weak D call: TRBD1 (6 bases). Germline values: CDR1 MRHNA, CDR2 SNTAGT. The CDR3 contains 13 residues. Trimming left V 6 bases short and J 5 bases short, with 13 bases between.

This clonotype was seen a few times. The chain carries TRBV12-3 or TRBV12-4 and TRBJ1-2, with D possibly being TRBD1 (5 bases). This CDR3 comprises 15 residues. V lost 5 bases, J lost 0 bases, and 13 bases lay in between. As DNA, the CDR3 is TGTGCCAGCAGTCCCGGGGACCTAGCTAACTATGGCTACACCTTC. This gives the protein CASSPGDLANYGYTF.

The genes are TRBV7-9 and TRBJ1-1; maybe TRBD1 (6 bases). Trimming pared 2 bases from V and 5 bases from J, leaving 18 bases between. The length of the CDR3 is 16 residues. In germline, CDR1 is SEHNR, CDR2 FQNEAQ (reference sequence). In DNA, the CDR3 is TGTGCCAGCAGCTTAAGGGTTACAGGGCCCACGACTGAAGCTTTCTTT. Translated: CASSLRVTGPTTEAFF. The whole variable domain, filled in from reference TRBV7-9 and TRBJ1-1, reads DTGVSQNPRHKITKRGQNVTFRCDPISEHNRLYWYRQTLGQGPEFLTYFQNEAQLEKSRLLSDRFSAERPKGSFSTLEIQRTEQGDSAMYLCASSLRVTGPTTEAFFGQGTRLTVV.

V and J are TRBV21-1 and TRBJ2-7; TRBD1, the table's D call, lacks a check against the DNA. TRBV21-1 is labeled a pseudogene. The CDR3 length is 15 residues. The CDR3 loop reads CASSKGQPPPHEQYF. CDR3 coding DNA: TGTGCCAGCAGCAAAGGACAGCCCCCCCCCCACGAGCAGTACTTC.

This clonotype was counted a few times. The chain joins TRBV7-8 to TRBJ2-2, with D hard to call. V lost 1 base to trimming and J lost 0 bases, with 3 bases between them. CDR3 length: 14 amino acids. Germline loops: CDR1 SGHVS, CDR2 FQNEAQ. CDR3 sequence reads: CASSLGANTGELFF. DNA of the CDR3: TGTGCCAGCAGCTTAGGCGCGAACACCGGGGAGCTGTTTTTT. Supplemented by reference TRBV7-8 and TRBJ2-2, the full variable domain reads GAGVSQSPRYKVAKRGQDVALRCDPISGHVSLFWYQQALGQGPEFLTYFQNEAQLDKSGLPSDRFFAERPEGSVSTLKIQRTQQEDSAVYLCASSLGANTGELFFGEGSRLTVL.

This clonotype appeared a few times. J is TRBJ2-3 and V is TRBV20-1; the D call may be TRBD1 or TRBD2 (5 bases each). Germline CDR1 DFQATT, CDR2 SNEGSKA (reference sequence). V was cut by 5 bases and J by 2 bases, with 14 bases left in between. CDR3 length: 14 residues. The CDR3 reads CSASTGAYTDTQYF. DNA for the CDR3: TGCAGTGCTTCTACCGGGGCCTACACAGATACGCAGTATTTT.

The chain combines TRBV19 with TRBJ1-2; 7 positions agree with TRBD1. V was clipped by 5 bases and J by 6 bases; unmatched bases: 9. The V gene's germline CDR1 is LNHDA and CDR2 SQIVND (reference sequence). The CDR3 consists of 14 residues. The CDR3 reads CASSLKDRVNGYTF. The CDR3 nucleotides are TGTGCCAGTAGTCTGAAAGACAGGGTGAATGGCTACACCTTC.

Regarding this clonotype: The limits of the CDR3 on the DNA are not certain, so only TCRdb's listed CDR3 is given. The chain combines TRBV21-1 with TRBJ1-1. TRBV21-1 is flagged as a pseudogene. Both ends counted, the CDR3 spans 22 residues. CDR3 in amino acids: CASTNQTSMYLCASSLNTEAFF.

This clonotype appeared a few times. The rearrangement uses TRBV7-8 and TRBJ2-3; D not certain. Germline CDR1 and CDR2: SGHVS and FQNEAQ. V lost 1 base and J lost 2, with 10 bases in between. CDR3 length: 15 amino acids. The CDR3 bases are TGTGCCAGCAGCTTAGACCCAGGATTCACAGATACGCAGTATTTT. This sequence encodes CASSLDPGFTDTQYF.

This clonotype has only a few counts. V is TRBV27 and J is TRBJ1-5, with 7 bases that match TRBD1. Per germline, CDR1 MNHEY and CDR2 SMNVEV (reference sequence). The CDR3 consists of 16 residues. The V gene end was trimmed by 5 bases and the J gene end by 1 base; junction bases not matched to a gene: 8. The CDR3 coding sequence is TGTGCCAGCAGTCCCATAACGGGACAGAGCAATCAGCCCCAGCATTTT. Encoded protein: CASSPITGQSNQPQHF.

As to this clonotype: The germline gene is not matched at one end of the junction; a read error may be the cause. This sequence joins TRBV7-7 and TRBJ2-2; 7 bases map to TRBD1. The length of the CDR3 is 13 residues. Germline V gene lookup returns CDR1 SSHAT and CDR2 FNYEAQ (reference sequence). The CDR3: CASSDRVTGELFF. CDR3 DNA sequence: TGTGCTAGCAGCGACAGGGTCACCGGGGAGCTGTTTTTT. Full variable domain (remainder filled in from reference TRBV7-7 and TRBJ2-2): GAGVSQSPRYKVTKRGQDVTLRCDPISSHATLYWYQQALGQGPEFLTYFNYEAQPDKSGLPSDRFSAERPEGSISTLTIQRTEQRDSAMYRCASSDRVTGELFFGEGSRLTVL.

This sequence joins TRBV19 and TRBJ2-7, with 8 bases matching TRBD1. With 3 bases clipped from V and 0 bases from J, the junction kept 4 bases outside the gene matches. From germline, CDR1 is LNHDA and CDR2 SQIVND (reference sequence). The CDR3 has 15 amino acids. The CDR3 sequence is CASSIDRGSSYEQYF. DNA for the CDR3: TGTGCCAGTAGTATCGACAGGGGAAGCTCCTACGAGCAGTACTTC.

The V call is TRBV7-2, the J call TRBJ2-2; tentatively, D is TRBD2 (5 bases). This CDR3 region has 14 residues. The germline V gene has CDR1 SGHTA and CDR2 FQGNSA. Trimming removed 3 bases at V and 3 bases at J, with 8 bases between. In nucleotides, the CDR3 is TGTGCCAGCAGCTTCCTGAGGGACACCGGGGAGCTGTTTTTT. Translation gives CASSFLRDTGELFF.

A few counts support this clonotype. The gene calls are TRBV7-8 and TRBJ1-2; a weak D match, TRBD1 (5 bases). The CDR3 has 13 amino acids. Germline V gene sequence: CDR1 SGHVS, CDR2 FQNEAQ. V shed 1 base and J shed 7 bases, with 10 bases lying between them. CDR3 sequence reads: CASSLVQGSGYTF. CDR3 DNA sequence: TGTGCCAGCAGCTTAGTCCAGGGAAGTGGCTACACCTTC.

This clonotype has just a few counts. The chain employs TRBV6-1 and TRBJ2-7; D tentatively reads TRBD1 or TRBD2 (5 bases each). V was trimmed by 10 bases and J by 0 bases, leaving 19 bases between them. The CDR3 has 15 amino acids. Germline assignment: CDR1 MNHNS and CDR2 SASEGT. The CDR3 nucleotides are TGTGCCATTCCCGGTGGGGGATTCCTCTCCTACGAGCAGTACTTC. Amino acids: CAIPGGGFLSYEQYF.

J is TRBJ1-2 and V is TRBV27, with D perhaps TRBD1 (5 bases). Trimming pared 5 bases from V and 8 bases from J, leaving 21 bases between. Germline-derived CDR1 and CDR2 are MNHEY and SMNVEV (reference sequence). There are 15 residues in the CDR3. The CDR3, as DNA: TGTGCCAGCAGTCCCAACCCCCCGGCCAGGGCGGGCTACACCTTC. Amino acid sequence: CASSPNPPARAGYTF.

Written as DNA, the CDR3 is TGTGCCAGCACCCAGCCAGGGACGGCGATCTATGGCTACACCTTC. Encoded protein: CASTQPGTAIYGYTF. The J gene is TRBJ1-2, the V gene TRBV28; maybe TRBD1 (5 bases). Germline V CDR1 and CDR2: MDHEN, SYDVKM. The CDR3 is 15 residues long. The V and J ends lost 7 bases and 4 bases respectively, with 19 bases between them.

The rearrangement uses TRBV11-2 and TRBJ2-7, with D tentatively TRBD1 or TRBD2 (5 bases each). Germline V gene sequence: CDR1 SGHAT, CDR2 FQNNGV. V lost 2 bases, J lost 4 bases, and 21 bases lay in between. The CDR3 extends over 17 amino acids. The CDR3 sequence is CASSLLGTPSERYEQYF. Here the CDR3 DNA reads TGTGCCAGCAGCTTACTGGGGACCCCCTCGGAGAGGTACGAGCAGTACTTC. The full variable domain, rest sourced from reference TRBV11-2 and TRBJ2-7, is EAGVAQSPRYKIIEKRQSVAFWCNPISGHATLYWYQQILGQGPKLLIQFQNNGVVDDSQLPKDRFSAERLKGVDSTLKIQPAKLEDSAVYLCASSLLGTPSERYEQYFGPGTRLTVT.

V and J are TRBV30 and TRBJ1-6; tentative D call: TRBD1 (6 bases). Per germline, CDR1 GTSNPN and CDR2 SVGIG (reference sequence). V lost 2 bases, J lost 10 bases, and 15 bases lay in between. The CDR3 runs 14 residues. CDR3: CAWSTGKGGSPLHF. In nucleotides, the CDR3 is TGTGCCTGGAGTACAGGGAAAGGAGGGTCACCCCTCCACTTT. The whole variable domain, filled in from reference TRBV30 and TRBJ1-6, reads SQTIHQWPATLVQPVGSPLSLECTVEGTSNPNLYWYRQAAGRGLQLLFYSVGIGQISSEVPQNLSASRPQDRQFILSSKKLLLSDSGFYLCAWSTGKGGSPLHFGNGTRLTVT.

The chain couples TRBV7-2 to TRBJ2-7, with D perhaps TRBD1 (6 bases). This CDR3 has 14 amino acids. V was clipped by 2 bases and J by 2 bases, with 10 bases between them. Germline V CDR1 and CDR2: SGHTA, FQGNSA. CDR3: CASSLQGITYEQYF. Written as DNA, the CDR3 is TGTGCCAGCAGCTTACAGGGGATCACCTACGAGCAGTACTTC. Using reference TRBV7-2 and TRBJ2-7 for the parts outside the CDR3, the full variable domain is GAGVSQSPSNKVTEKGKDVELRCDPISGHTALYWYRQSLGQGLEFLIYFQGNSAPDKSGLPSDRFSAERTGGSVSTLTIQRTQQEDSAVYLCASSLQGITYEQYFGPGTRLTVT.